The entry below describes one TCR beta chain. These data originate in a study of T cell changes during pregnancy in multiple sclerosis. CDR1 MNHNY and CDR2 SVGAGI come from the germline V gene (reference sequence). Germline trimming cut 2 bases from V and 4 bases from J; bases unmatched to any gene: 9. This CDR3 is built from 16 residues. The data were produced by immunoSEQ multiplex PCR, yet TCRdb's version contains in-frame clones alone and is incomplete. The data hold 35,000 to 45,000 clones, with around nine tenths observed a single time. The sequence came from a female donor with multiple sclerosis, enrolled in a pregnancy study. Sequencing was performed on CD4+ T cells from peripheral blood mononuclear cells, taken after pregnancy. The chain uses TRBV6-6 and TRBJ2-5, with 8 bases identical to TRBD1. CDR3 coding DNA: TGTGCCAGCAGTTACACCGGACAGGGCCCGGGAGAGACCCAGTACTTC. Its protein product is CASSYTGQGPGETQYF.